Detailed here is one T cell receptor (beta chain). The TCR beta repertoire was assessed by survey-level immunoSEQ sequencing. Sequencing used immunoSEQ multiplex PCR; TCRdb keeps in-frame clones, though not all of them. The sample shows around 50,000 clones, 85% to 95% of them seen only once. The sequencing input was PBMCs. This receptor was identified in a man aged 35 to 55 with rheumatoid arthritis.

Here the CDR3 DNA reads TGTGCCAGCAGTCAACCCCTATACTCTAGCGGGGGGGGATACAATGAGCAGTTCTTC. Encoded protein: CASSQPLYSSGGGYNEQFF. The rearrangement joins TRBV6-6 to TRBJ2-1; 12 nucleotides agree with TRBD2. The trim removed 5 bases at V and 4 bases at J, leaving 15 bases unmatched. The CDR3 is made up of 19 amino acids. CDR1 MNHNY and CDR2 SVGAGI come from the germline V gene (reference sequence).